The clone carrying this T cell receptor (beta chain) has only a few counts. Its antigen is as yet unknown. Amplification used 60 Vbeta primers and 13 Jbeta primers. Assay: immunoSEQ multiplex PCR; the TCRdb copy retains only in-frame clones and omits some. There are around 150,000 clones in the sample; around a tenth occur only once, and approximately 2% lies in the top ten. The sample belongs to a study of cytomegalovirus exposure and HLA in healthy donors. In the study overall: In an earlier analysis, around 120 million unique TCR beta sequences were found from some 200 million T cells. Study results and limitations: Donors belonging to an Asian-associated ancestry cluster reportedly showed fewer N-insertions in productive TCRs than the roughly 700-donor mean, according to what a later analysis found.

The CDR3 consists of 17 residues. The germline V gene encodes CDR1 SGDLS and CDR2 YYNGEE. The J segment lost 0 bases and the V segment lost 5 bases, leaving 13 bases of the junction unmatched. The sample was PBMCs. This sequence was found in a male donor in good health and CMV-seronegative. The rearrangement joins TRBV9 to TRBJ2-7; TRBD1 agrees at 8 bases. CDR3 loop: CASRSIPGQESSYEQYF. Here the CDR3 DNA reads TGTGCCAGCAGGTCCATACCGGGACAGGAAAGCTCCTACGAGCAGTACTTC.